Listed below are T cell receptor beta chains from one sample, sequenced in a study of T-cell memory formation after mild COVID-19. MiXCR was run by TCRdb on the 5' RACE reads, yielding one entry per CDR3 protein. The sample holds 220,000 or so distinct CDR3 sequences, 9.5% to 10% seen once. Sequenced: PBMCs or a T cell subset sorted from them (not recorded which). These receptors came from a man between 18 and 35 years old who had mild COVID-19 (a few samples of this study predate the infection). Cell type and time point are not known. CDR3s include the opening cysteine and the closing phenylalanine or tryptophan.

V gene,J gene,CDR3 protein
TRBV3-2,TRBJ2-3,CASSQEPSGGPGTDTQYF
TRBV6-5,TRBJ1-3,CASSYSRGNTIYF
TRBV19,TRBJ2-3,CASARSSDMTDTQYF
TRBV25-1,TRBJ1-4,CASSEWRLSREKLFF
TRBV25-1,TRBJ1-6,CASSESGGENSPLHF
TRBV29-1,TRBJ2-5,CSVGRGPQETQYF
TRBV19,TRBJ2-2,CASRRGTTGELFF
TRBV20-1,TRBJ2-1,CSARGGGPGNEQFF
TRBV20-1,TRBJ2-1,CSAPFPSFYNEQFF
TRBV5-5,TRBJ2-1,CASRREVGNEQFF
TRBV28,TRBJ1-5,CASSFSGQGNQPQHF
TRBV5-1,TRBJ2-2,CASSFRGGNTGELFF
TRBV11-2,TRBJ1-1,CASSSAGQLNTEAFF
TRBV7-2,TRBJ2-1,CASSRQGNPYNEQFF
TRBV6-5,TRBJ1-3,CASSYSTSVGAGNTIYF
TRBV5-8,TRBJ1-5,CASSSQGTREPQHF
TRBV13,TRBJ2-3,CASSSRSHSTDTQYF
TRBV12-3/TRBV12-4,TRBJ1-4,CASSAPGQGIEKLFF
TRBV6-6,TRBJ1-3,CATGDTDVSSGNTIYF
TRBV7-7,TRBJ2-2,CASSPTGLNTGELFF
TRBV28,TRBJ1-1,CASAGLMNTEAFF
TRBV28,TRBJ2-2,CASNPDRAITGELFF
TRBV18,TRBJ1-1,CASFRGQDTEAFF
TRBV7-2,TRBJ2-2,CASSPQVTTGELFF
TRBV20-1,TRBJ2-3,CSARARGGFRTDTQYF
TRBV11-3,TRBJ2-5,CASSLDAGQQETQYF
TRBV12-3/TRBV12-4,TRBJ1-5,CASSFGEEGQPQHF
TRBV12-3/TRBV12-4,TRBJ1-2,CASLTAGLNYGYTF
TRBV7-2,TRBJ2-5,CASSLNRGLETQYF
TRBV7-2,TRBJ2-1,CASSLAVYNEQFF
TRBV12-3/TRBV12-4,TRBJ1-2,CASSWTGSNYGYTF
TRBV10-3,TRBJ1-2,CAISETGAYGYTF
TRBV20-1,TRBJ2-1,CSATNPGGSYNEQFF
TRBV7-3,TRBJ2-2,CASSTRLAGGELFF
TRBV12-3/TRBV12-4,TRBJ2-5,CASSSGRREETQYF
TRBV21-1,TRBJ1-6,CASSTFEGGEISPLHF
TRBV6-5,TRBJ1-4,CASSYSGWQQEKLFF
TRBV30,TRBJ2-3,CAWSVSGTDTQYF
TRBV4-2,TRBJ1-3,CASSQVAADLSGNTIYF
TRBV5-4,TRBJ1-1,CASSFRGFDEAFF
TRBV7-2,TRBJ1-1,CASSLGSVMNTEAFF